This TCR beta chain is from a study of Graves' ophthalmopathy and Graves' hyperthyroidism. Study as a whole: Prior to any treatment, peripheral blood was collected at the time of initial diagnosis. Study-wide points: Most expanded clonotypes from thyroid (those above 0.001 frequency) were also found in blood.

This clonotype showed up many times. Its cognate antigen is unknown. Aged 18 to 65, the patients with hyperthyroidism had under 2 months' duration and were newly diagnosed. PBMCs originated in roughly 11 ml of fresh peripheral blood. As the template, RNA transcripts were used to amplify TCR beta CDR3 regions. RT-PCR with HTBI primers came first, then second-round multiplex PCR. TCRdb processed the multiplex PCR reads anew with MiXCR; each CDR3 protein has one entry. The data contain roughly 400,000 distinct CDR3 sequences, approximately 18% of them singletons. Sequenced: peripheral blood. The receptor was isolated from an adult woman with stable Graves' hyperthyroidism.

The CDR3 bases are TGTGCCAGCAGTCTAGCGGGAGGGCTCTTACCTTACGAGCAGTACTTC. This encodes CASSLAGGLLPYEQYF. The genes are TRBV5-6 and TRBJ2-7; TRBD2 matches at 12 bases. V lost 5 bases to trimming and J lost 4 bases; unmatched junction nucleotides: 10. Germline lookup yields CDR1 SGHDT and CDR2 YYEEEE. The CDR3 length is 16 residues.